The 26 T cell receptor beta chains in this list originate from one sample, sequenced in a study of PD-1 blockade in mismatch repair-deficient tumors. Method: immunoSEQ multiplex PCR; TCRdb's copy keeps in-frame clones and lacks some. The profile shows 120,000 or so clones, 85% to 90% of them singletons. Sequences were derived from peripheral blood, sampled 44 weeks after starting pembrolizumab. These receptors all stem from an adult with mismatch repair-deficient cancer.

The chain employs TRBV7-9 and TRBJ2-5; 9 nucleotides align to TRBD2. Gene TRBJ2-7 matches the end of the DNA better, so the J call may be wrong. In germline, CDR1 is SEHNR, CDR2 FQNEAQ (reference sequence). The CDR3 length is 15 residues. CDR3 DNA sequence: TGTGCCAGCAGTTCCAGCGGGAGGAAGTCCTACGAGCAGTACTTC. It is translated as CASSSSGRKSYEQYF.

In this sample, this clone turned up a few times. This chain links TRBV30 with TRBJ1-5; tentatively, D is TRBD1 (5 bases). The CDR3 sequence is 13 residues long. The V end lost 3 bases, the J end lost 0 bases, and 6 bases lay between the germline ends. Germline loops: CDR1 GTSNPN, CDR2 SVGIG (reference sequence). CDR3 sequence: CAWRDNSNQPQHF. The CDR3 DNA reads TGTGCCTGGAGGGACAATAGCAATCAGCCCCAGCATTTT.

CDR3 in DNA: TGTGCCATCAGTGAGTCAGTACAGGACGAGCAGTACTTC. This sequence encodes CAISESVQDEQYF. The V and J genes are TRBV10-3 and TRBJ2-7, with D possibly TRBD1 on 5 matching bases. V shed 0 bases and J shed 5 bases, with 8 bases lying between them. There are 13 residues in the CDR3. Germline V gene sequence: CDR1 ENHRY, CDR2 SYGVKD.

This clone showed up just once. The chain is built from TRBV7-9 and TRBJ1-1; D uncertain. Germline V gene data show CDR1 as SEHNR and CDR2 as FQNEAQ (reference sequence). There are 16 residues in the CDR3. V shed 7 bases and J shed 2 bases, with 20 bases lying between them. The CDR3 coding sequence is TGTGCCAGCACCTTGGGCAGTGCCGGGAGTAACACTGAAGCTTTCTTT. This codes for CASTLGSAGSNTEAFF.

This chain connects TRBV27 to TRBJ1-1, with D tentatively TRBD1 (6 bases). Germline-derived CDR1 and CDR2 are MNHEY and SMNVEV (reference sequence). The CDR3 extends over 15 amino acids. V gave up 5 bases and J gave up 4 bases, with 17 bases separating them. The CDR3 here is CASSAQILGGTEAFF. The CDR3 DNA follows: TGTGCCAGCAGTGCCCAAATATTAGGGGGCACTGAAGCTTTCTTT.

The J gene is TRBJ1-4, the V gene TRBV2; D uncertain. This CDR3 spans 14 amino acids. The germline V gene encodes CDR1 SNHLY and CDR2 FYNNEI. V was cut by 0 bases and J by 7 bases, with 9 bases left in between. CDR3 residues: CASSEANGGEKLFF. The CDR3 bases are TGTGCCAGCAGTGAAGCTAATGGAGGTGAAAAACTGTTTTTT.

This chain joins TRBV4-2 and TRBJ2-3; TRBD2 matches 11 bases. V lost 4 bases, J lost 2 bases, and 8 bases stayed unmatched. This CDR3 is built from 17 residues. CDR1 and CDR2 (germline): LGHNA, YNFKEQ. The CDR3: CASSPRTSGPATDTQYF. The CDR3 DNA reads TGTGCCAGCAGCCCCCGGACTAGCGGGCCGGCCACAGATACGCAGTATTTT.

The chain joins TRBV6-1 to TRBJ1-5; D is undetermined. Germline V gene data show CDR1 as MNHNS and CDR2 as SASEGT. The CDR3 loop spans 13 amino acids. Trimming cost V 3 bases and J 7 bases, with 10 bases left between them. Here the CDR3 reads CASSESRAQPQHF. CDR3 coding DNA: TGTGCCAGCAGTGAGTCCCGGGCCCAGCCCCAGCATTTT.

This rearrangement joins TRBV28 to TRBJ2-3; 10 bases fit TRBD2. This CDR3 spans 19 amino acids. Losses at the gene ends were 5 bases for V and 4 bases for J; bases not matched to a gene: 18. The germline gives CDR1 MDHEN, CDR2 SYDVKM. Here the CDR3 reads CASSLRTSGASPAADTQYF. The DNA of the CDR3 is TGTGCCAGCAGTCTCCGGACTAGCGGAGCCTCCCCGGCGGCAGATACGCAGTATTTT.

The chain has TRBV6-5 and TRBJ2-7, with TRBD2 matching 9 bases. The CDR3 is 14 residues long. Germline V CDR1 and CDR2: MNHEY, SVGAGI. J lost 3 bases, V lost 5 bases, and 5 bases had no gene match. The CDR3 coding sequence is TGTGCCAGCAGTATAGCGGGAGAGAACTACGAGCAGTACTTC. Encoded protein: CASSIAGENYEQYF.

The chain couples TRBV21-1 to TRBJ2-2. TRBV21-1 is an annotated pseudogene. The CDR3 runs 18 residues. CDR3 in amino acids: CASSKEGTRAANTGELFF. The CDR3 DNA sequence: TGTGCCAGCAGCAAAGAGGGTACAAGGGCCGCGAACACCGGGGAGCTGTTTTTT.

Here the CDR3 reads CASSWDGMNTEAFF. The CDR3 DNA sequence: TGTGCCAGCAGCTGGGACGGAATGAACACTGAAGCTTTCTTT. This chain uses TRBV5-6 with TRBJ1-1, with a weak D call TRBD1 (5 bases). In germline, CDR1 is SGHDT, CDR2 YYEEEE. The CDR3 spans 14 residues. Trimming stripped 3 bases from V and 0 bases from J, with 9 bases between.

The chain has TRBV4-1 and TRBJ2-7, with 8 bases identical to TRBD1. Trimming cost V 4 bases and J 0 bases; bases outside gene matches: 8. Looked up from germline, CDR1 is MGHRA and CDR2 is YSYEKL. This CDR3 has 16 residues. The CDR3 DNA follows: TGCGCCAGCAGCCTTAAACGGACAGGGAGCTCCTACGAGCAGTACTTC. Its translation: CASSLKRTGSSYEQYF.

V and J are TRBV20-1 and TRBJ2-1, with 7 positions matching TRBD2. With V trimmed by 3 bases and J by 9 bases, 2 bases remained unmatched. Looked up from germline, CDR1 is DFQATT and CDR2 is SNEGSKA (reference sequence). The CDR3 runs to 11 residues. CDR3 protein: CSASWGGEQFF. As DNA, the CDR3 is TGCAGTGCTAGCTGGGGGGGTGAGCAGTTCTTC.

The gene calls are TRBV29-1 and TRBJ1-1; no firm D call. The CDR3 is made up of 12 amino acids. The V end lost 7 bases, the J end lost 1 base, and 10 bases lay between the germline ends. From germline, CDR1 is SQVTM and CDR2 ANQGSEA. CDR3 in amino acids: CSALRENTEAFF. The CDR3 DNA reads TGCAGCGCCCTTAGGGAGAACACTGAAGCTTTCTTT. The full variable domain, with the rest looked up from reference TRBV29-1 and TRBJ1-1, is SAVISQKPSRDICQRGTSLTIQCQVDSQVTMMFWYRQQPGQSLTLIATANQGSEATYESGFVIDKFPISRPNLTFSTLTVSNMSPEDSSIYLCSALRENTEAFFGQGTRLTVV.

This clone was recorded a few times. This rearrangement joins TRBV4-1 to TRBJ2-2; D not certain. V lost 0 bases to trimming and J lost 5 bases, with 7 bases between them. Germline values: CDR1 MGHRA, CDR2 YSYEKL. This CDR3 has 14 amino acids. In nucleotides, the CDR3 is TGCGCCAGCAGCCAAGAAGCAAGTACCGGGGAGCTGTTTTTT. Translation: CASSQEASTGELFF.

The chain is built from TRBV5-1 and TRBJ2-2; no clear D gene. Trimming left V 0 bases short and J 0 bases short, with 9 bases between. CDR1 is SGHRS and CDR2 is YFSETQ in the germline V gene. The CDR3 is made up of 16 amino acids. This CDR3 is CASSLVAGPNTGELFF. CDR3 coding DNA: TGCGCCAGCAGCTTGGTAGCTGGGCCGAACACCGGGGAGCTGTTTTTT.

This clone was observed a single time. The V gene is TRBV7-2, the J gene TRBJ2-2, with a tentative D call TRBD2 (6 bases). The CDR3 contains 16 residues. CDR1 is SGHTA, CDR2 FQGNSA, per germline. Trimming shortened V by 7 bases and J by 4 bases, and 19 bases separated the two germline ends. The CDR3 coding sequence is TGTGCCAGCACCCCAAGCAGGGACTTATCCACCGGGGAGCTGTTTTTT. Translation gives CASTPSRDLSTGELFF.

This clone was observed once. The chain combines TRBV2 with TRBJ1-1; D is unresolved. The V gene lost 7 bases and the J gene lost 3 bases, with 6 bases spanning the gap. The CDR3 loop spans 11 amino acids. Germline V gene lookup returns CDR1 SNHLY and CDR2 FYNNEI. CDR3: CASTEYTEAFF. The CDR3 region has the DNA TGTGCCAGCACGGAGTACACTGAAGCTTTCTTT.

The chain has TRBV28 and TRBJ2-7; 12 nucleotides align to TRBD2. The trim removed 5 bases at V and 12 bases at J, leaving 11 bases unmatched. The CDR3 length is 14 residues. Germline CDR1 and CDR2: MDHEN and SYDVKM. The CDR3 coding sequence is TGTGCCAGCAGTCTGACCAGACTAGCGGGAGTCTGGTACTTC. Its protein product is CASSLTRLAGVWYF.

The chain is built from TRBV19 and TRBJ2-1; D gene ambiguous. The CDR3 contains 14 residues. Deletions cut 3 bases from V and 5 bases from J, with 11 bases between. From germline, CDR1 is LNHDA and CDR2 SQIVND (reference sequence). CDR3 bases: TGTGCCAGTAGTATTAGGTTTCTTAACAATGAGCAGTTCTTC. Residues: CASSIRFLNNEQFF.

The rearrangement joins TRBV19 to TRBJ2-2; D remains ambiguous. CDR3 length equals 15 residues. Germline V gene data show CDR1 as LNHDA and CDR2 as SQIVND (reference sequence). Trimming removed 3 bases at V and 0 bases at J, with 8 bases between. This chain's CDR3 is CASSIGGTNTGELFF. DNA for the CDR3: TGTGCCAGTAGTATTGGCGGCACGAACACCGGGGAGCTGTTTTTT. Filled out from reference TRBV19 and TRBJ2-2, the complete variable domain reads DGGITQSPKYLFRKEGQNVTLSCEQNLNHDAMYWYRQDPGQGLRLIYYSQIVNDFQKGDIAEGYSVSREKKESFPLTVTSAQKNPTAFYLCASSIGGTNTGELFFGEGSRLTVL.

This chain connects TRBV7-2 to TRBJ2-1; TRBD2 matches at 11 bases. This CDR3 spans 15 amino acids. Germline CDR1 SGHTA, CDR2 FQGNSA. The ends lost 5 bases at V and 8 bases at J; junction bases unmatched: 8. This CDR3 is CASSVTSGSLYEQFF. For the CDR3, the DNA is TGTGCCAGCAGCGTCACTAGCGGGAGTCTATATGAGCAGTTCTTC.

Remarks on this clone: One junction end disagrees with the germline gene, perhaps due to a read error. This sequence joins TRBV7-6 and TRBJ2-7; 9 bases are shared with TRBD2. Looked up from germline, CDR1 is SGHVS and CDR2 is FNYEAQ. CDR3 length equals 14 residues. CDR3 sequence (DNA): TGTGCCAGCAGCCCTACATTCCATGGGGGACTAGCAGATTTC. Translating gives CASSPTFHGGLADF. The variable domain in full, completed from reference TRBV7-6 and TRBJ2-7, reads GAGVSQSPRYKVTKRGQDVALRCDPISGHVSLYWYRQALGQGPEFLTYFNYEAQQDKSGLPNDRFSAERPEGSISTLTIQRTEQRDSAMYRCASSPTFHGGLADFGPGTRLTVT.

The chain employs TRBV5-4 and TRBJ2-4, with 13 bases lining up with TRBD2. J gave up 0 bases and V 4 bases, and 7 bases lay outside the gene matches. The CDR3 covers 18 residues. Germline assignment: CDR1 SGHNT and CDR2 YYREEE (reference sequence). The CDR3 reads CASSTAGTSGVAKNIQYF. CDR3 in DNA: TGTGCCAGCAGCACAGCGGGGACTAGCGGGGTAGCCAAAAACATTCAGTACTTC.

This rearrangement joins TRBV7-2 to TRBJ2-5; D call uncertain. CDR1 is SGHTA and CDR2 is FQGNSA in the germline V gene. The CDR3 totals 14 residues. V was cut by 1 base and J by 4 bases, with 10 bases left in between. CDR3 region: CASSLDWGGETQYF. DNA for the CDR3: TGTGCCAGCAGCTTAGATTGGGGTGGAGAGACCCAGTACTTC.